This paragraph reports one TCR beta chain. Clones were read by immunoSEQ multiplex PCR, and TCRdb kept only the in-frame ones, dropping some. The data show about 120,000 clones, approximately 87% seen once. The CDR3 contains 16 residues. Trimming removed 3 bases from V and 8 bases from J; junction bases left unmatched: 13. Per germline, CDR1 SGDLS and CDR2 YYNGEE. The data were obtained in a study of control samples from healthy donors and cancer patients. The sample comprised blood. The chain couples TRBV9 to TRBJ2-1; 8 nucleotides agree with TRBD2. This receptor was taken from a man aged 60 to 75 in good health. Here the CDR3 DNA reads TGTGCCAGCAGCGCGAGGAGCGGGGGCCTCAGGGATGAGCAGTTCTTC. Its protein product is CASSARSGGLRDEQFF.